The source of this T cell receptor beta chain is a study of blood T cell repertoires in COVID-19. Overall study context: Acute and convalescent COVID-19 samples came from the United States, Italy and Spain.

The germline CDR1 and CDR2 sequences are MNHNS and SASEGT. The CDR3 sequence is 14 residues long. Trimming removed 2 bases from V and 8 bases from J; junction bases left unmatched: 8. In the original workflow: By means of reference gene primer amplification, nucleated cell counts were estimated. TCRdb's copy holds only in-frame clones and misses some; the assay was immunoSEQ multiplex PCR. V, J and clone size are those of that table, while D and trimming were read from the DNA. This table holds under 250,000 clones, more than 65% found once. The specimen was peripheral blood. This receptor was identified in a man in his fifties or sixties with active or convalescent COVID-19. The chain uses TRBV6-1 and TRBJ1-2; TRBD1 agrees at 7 bases. CDR3 in amino acids: CASSEPDRVVGYTF. The DNA for the CDR3 is TGTGCCAGCAGTGAACCCGACAGGGTGGTCGGCTACACCTTC.